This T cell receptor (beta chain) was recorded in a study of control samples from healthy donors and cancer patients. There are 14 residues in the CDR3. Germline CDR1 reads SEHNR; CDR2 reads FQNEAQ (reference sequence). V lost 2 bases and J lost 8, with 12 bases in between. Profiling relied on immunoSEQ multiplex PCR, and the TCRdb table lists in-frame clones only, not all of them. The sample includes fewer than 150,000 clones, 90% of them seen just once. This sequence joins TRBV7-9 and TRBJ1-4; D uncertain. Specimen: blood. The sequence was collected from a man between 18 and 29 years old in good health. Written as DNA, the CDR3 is TGTGCCAGCAGCTTAATGAGTAGTATGGAAAAACTGTTTTTT. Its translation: CASSLMSSMEKLFF.